This TCR beta chain derives from a study of Graves' ophthalmopathy and Graves' hyperthyroidism. Study-level findings and limits: A 13-signature model separated ophthalmopathy from stable hyperthyroidism, reaching around 88% sensitivity and 81.08% specificity cross-validated.

This clonotype appeared once. Its specificity is unknown. Amplification of TCR beta CDR3 regions used RNA transcripts. RT-PCR was first run with HTBI primers, then multiplex PCR in a second round. TCRdb analysed the multiplex PCR reads with MiXCR anew, one entry per CDR3 protein. The sample yields roughly 1.1 million distinct CDR3 sequences, roughly two fifths seen once. CDR1 is DFQATT and CDR2 is SNEGSKA in the germline V gene (reference sequence). The junction had 5 bases not matched to a gene; V was cut back by 1 base and J by 7 bases. The CDR3 is 13 amino acids. This chain joins TRBV20-1 and TRBJ2-5, with 8 bases lining up with TRBD2. The TCR sequence derives from an adult man with Graves' hyperthyroidism. The sample was peripheral blood or thyroid tissue (not recorded which). The CDR3 region has the DNA TGCAGTGCTAGAGCGGGGGGGCCTGGGACCCAGTACTTC. Its translation: CSARAGGPGTQYF.